The 12 T cell receptor beta chains reported below all come from one sample, sequenced in a study of cytomegalovirus exposure and HLA in healthy donors. PCR was performed using 60 Vbeta and 13 Jbeta primers. Repertoires were generated with immunoSEQ multiplex PCR, while TCRdb's copy carries only in-frame clones and drops some. The sample holds approximately 190,000 clones, approximately 84% seen once. The sequenced sample consisted of PBMCs. The receptor source for this set is a woman aged 50 to 60 in good health and CMV-seropositive.

In DNA form, the CDR3 reads TGTGCCAGTAGTAAACGACAGACCAGGGGGAACTACGAGCAGTACTTC. This sequence encodes CASSKRQTRGNYEQYF. V and J are TRBV19 and TRBJ2-7; 7 nucleotides line up with TRBD1. This CDR3 contains 16 residues. Germline V lookup: CDR1 LNHDA, CDR2 SQIVND (reference sequence). V shed 4 bases, J shed 3 bases, and the junction held 12 bases outside the gene matches.

This chain links TRBV6-5 with TRBJ2-7, with 8 bases lining up with TRBD2. V was pared by 2 bases and J by 4 bases, with 4 bases of the junction left unmatched. The CDR3 runs 14 residues. Per germline, CDR1 MNHEY and CDR2 SVGAGI. CDR3 in amino acids: CASSYLVAGYEQYF. For the CDR3, the DNA is TGTGCCAGCAGTTACCTCGTAGCGGGATACGAGCAGTACTTC.

The J gene is TRBJ1-4, the V gene TRBV4-1, with 10 bases matching TRBD1. This CDR3 comprises 16 residues. The germline V gene has CDR1 MGHRA and CDR2 YSYEKL. J lost 6 bases, V lost 0 bases, and 4 bases had no gene match. The chain's CDR3 is CASSQDLDRGDEKLFF. The CDR3 DNA is TGCGCCAGCAGCCAAGATCTGGACAGGGGGGATGAAAAACTGTTTTTT.

The chain couples TRBV21-1 to TRBJ1-2; the DNA was not used to check the table's D call, TRBD1. TRBV21-1 is designated a pseudogene. The CDR3 has 15 residues. DNA of the CDR3: TGTGCCAGCAGCAACCGGGACAGGGAACCGTACGGCTACACCTTC. The encoded protein is CASSNRDREPYGYTF.

This clone has a handful of counts. The gene calls are TRBV6-1 and TRBJ2-7, with a weak D call TRBD2 (7 bases). There are 13 residues in the CDR3. Germline CDR1 and CDR2: MNHNS and SASEGT. Trimming stripped 5 bases from V and 4 bases from J, with 12 bases between. This CDR3 is CASSRGGGYEQYF. The CDR3 nucleotides are TGTGCCAGCAGTAGAGGGGGGGGATACGAGCAGTACTTC.

This chain uses TRBV6-1 with TRBJ2-7; tentative D call: TRBD1 (6 bases). V was clipped by 7 bases and J by 5 bases, with 15 bases between them. This CDR3 has 13 residues. The germline V gene has CDR1 MNHNS and CDR2 SASEGT. Written as DNA, the CDR3 is TGTGCCAGCATTTCGACAGGATTCCACGAGCAGTACTTC. Amino acid sequence: CASISTGFHEQYF.

The rearrangement joins TRBV7-2 to TRBJ2-3; 12 nucleotides match TRBD2. V trimming: 4 bases; J trimming: 3 bases; junction bases outside the gene matches: 5. The CDR3 consists of 16 residues. The V gene's germline CDR1 is SGHTA and CDR2 FQGNSA. The CDR3 DNA sequence: TGTGCCAGCAGCTATCTAGCGGGAGGGCGGACAGATACGCAGTATTTT. Translating gives CASSYLAGGRTDTQYF.

The chain recombines TRBV19 with TRBJ1-3; D remains ambiguous. Germline V gene lookup returns CDR1 LNHDA and CDR2 SQIVND (reference sequence). V lost 3 bases and J lost 0, with 12 bases in between. This CDR3 has 16 residues. The CDR3: CASSIFALSSGNTIYF. DNA for the CDR3: TGTGCCAGTAGTATCTTCGCATTGAGCTCTGGAAACACCATATATTTT.

This clone was seen a single time. The gene calls are TRBV9 and TRBJ2-3; TRBD2 might be the D (7 bases). Between the trimmed V and J ends, which lost 4 bases and 2 bases, there was a span of 17 bases. CDR3 length: 16 amino acids. In germline, CDR1 is SGDLS, CDR2 YYNGEE. The CDR3 DNA is TGTGCCAGCAGCCCGGGGTTGCGGGGGCCCACAGATACGCAGTATTTT. Translation gives CASSPGLRGPTDTQYF.

V gene TRBV10-3 combines with J gene TRBJ1-2; a weak D match, TRBD1 (5 bases). CDR1 and CDR2 from the germline V gene are ENHRY and SYGVKD. This CDR3 has 12 amino acids. Between the trimmed V and J ends, which lost 7 bases and 6 bases, there was a span of 12 bases. The CDR3 DNA reads TGTGCCATCAAGGGGAGGTCGGATGGCTACACCTTC. This codes for CAIKGRSDGYTF.

The rearrangement uses TRBV6-5 and TRBJ2-1; the match to TRBD1 covers 7 bases. The J segment lost 5 bases and the V segment lost 4 bases, leaving 8 bases of the junction unmatched. The CDR3 contains 15 residues. Per the germline V gene, CDR1 is MNHEY and CDR2 is SVGAGI. CDR3 loop: CASSSSGTADNEQFF. The CDR3 region has the DNA TGTGCCAGCAGTTCCTCGGGGACAGCAGACAATGAGCAGTTCTTC.

V and J are TRBV19 and TRBJ2-5, with D tentatively TRBD2 (6 bases). The CDR3 length is 16 residues. CDR1 is LNHDA, CDR2 SQIVND, per germline (reference sequence). V was cut by 6 bases and J by 4 bases, with 21 bases left in between. CDR3 nucleotide sequence: TGTGCCAGTAGCCAGTCACTAGCTGTGGGGAGAGAGACCCAGTACTTC. Protein product: CASSQSLAVGRETQYF.